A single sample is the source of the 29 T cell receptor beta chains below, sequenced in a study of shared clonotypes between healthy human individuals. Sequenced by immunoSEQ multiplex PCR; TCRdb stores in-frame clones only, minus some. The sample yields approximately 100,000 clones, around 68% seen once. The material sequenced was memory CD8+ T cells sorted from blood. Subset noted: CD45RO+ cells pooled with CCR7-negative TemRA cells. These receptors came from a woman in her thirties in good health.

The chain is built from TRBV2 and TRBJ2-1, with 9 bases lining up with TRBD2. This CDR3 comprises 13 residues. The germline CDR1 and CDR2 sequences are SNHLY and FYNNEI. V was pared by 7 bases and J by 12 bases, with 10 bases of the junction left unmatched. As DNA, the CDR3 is TGTGCCAGCAAGGGGGCTAGCGGGGCCGGGCAGTTCTTC. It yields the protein CASKGASGAGQFF.

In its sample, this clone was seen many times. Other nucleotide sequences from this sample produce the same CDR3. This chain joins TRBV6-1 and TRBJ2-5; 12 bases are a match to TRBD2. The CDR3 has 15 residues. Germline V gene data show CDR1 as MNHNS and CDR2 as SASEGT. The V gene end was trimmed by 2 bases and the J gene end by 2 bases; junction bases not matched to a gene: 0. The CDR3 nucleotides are TGTGCCAGCAGTGAACTAGCGGGAGGGCAAGAGACCCAGTACTTC. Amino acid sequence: CASSELAGGQETQYF.

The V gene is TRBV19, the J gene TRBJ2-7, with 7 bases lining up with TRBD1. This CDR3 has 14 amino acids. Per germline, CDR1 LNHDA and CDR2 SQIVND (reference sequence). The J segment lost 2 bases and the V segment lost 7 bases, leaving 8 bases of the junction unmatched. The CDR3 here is CASTRGLPTYEQYF. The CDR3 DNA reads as TGTGCCAGTACGAGGGGGCTCCCAACCTACGAGCAGTACTTC.

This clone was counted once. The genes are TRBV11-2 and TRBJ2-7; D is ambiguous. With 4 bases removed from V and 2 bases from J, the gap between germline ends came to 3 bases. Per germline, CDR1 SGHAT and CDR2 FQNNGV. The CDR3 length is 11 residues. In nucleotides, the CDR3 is TGTGCCAGCAGCTGGGCCTACGAGCAGTACTTC. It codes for CASSWAYEQYF.

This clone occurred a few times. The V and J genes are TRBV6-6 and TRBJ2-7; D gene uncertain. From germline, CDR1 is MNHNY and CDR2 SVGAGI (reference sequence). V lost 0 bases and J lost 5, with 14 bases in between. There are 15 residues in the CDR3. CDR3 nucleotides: TGTGCCAGCAGTTACTCGCGTCTAGTGTCAAACGAGCAGTACTTC. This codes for CASSYSRLVSNEQYF.

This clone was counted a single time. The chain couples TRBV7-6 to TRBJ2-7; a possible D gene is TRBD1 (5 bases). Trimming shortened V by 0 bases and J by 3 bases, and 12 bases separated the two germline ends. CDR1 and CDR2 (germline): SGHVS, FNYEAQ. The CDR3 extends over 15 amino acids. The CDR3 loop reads CASSLAGGADYEQYF. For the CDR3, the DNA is TGTGCCAGCAGCTTAGCGGGTGGGGCAGACTACGAGCAGTACTTC. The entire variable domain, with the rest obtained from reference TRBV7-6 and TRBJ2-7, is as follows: GAGVSQSPRYKVTKRGQDVALRCDPISGHVSLYWYRQALGQGPEFLTYFNYEAQQDKSGLPNDRFSAERPEGSISTLTIQRTEQRDSAMYRCASSLAGGADYEQYFGPGTRLTVT.

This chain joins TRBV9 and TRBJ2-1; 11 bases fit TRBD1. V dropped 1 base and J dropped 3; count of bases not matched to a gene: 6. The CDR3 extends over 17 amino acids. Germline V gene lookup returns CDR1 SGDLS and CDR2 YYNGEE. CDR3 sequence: CASSVLAGQGGYNEQFF. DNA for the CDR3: TGTGCCAGCAGCGTACTTGCGGGACAGGGGGGCTACAATGAGCAGTTCTTC. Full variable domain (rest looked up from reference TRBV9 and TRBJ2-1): DSGVTQTPKHLITATGQRVTLRCSPRSGDLSVYWYQQSLDQGLQFLIQYYNGEERAKGNILERFSAQQFPDLHSELNLSSLELGDSALYFCASSVLAGQGGYNEQFFGPGTRLTVL.

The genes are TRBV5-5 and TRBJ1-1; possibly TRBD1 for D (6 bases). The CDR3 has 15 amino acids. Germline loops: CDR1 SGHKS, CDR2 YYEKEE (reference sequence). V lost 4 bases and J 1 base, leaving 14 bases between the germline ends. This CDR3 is CASSPRQGQNTEAFF. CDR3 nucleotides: TGTGCCAGCAGCCCTAGGCAGGGGCAGAACACTGAAGCTTTCTTT.

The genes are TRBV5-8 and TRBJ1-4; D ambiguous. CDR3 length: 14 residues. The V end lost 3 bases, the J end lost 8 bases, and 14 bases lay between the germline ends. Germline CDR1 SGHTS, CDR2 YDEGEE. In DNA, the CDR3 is TGTGCCAGCAGCTCCCCTTTGATAGTCGAAAAACTGTTTTTT. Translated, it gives CASSSPLIVEKLFF. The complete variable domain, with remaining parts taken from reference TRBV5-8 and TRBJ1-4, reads EAGVTQSPTHLIKTRGQQATLRCSPISGHTSVYWYQQALGLGLQFLLWYDEGEERNRGNFPPRFSGRQFPNYSSELNVNALELEDSALYLCASSSPLIVEKLFFGSGTQLSVL.

The CDR3 sequence: CASTEGRSTEAFF. CDR3 coding DNA: TGTGCCAGCACGGAAGGCAGATCCACTGAAGCTTTCTTT. V gene TRBV25-1 combines with J gene TRBJ1-1; no reliable D call. V lost 7 bases, J lost 4 bases, and 13 bases lay in between. The CDR3 spans 13 residues. The germline V gene encodes CDR1 MGHDK and CDR2 SYGVNS.

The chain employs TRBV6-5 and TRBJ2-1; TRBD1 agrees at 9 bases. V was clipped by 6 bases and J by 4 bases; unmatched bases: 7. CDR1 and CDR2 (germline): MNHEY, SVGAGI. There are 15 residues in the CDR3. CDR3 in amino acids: CASSQHRGPYNEQFF. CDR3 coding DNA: TGTGCCAGCAGCCAACACAGGGGGCCGTACAATGAGCAGTTCTTC.

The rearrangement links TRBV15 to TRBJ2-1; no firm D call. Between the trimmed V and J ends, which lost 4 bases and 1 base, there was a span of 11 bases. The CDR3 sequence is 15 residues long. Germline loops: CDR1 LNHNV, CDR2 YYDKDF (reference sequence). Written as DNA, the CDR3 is TGTGCCACCAGCACATACCCTAGTTCCTACAATGAGCAGTTCTTC. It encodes CATSTYPSSYNEQFF.

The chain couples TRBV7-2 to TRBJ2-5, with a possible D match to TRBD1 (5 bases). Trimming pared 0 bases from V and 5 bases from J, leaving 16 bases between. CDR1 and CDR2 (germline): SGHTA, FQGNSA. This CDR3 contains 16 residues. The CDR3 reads CASSLAQGPIVETQYF. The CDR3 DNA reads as TGTGCCAGCAGCTTAGCTCAGGGCCCAATCGTCGAGACCCAGTACTTC.

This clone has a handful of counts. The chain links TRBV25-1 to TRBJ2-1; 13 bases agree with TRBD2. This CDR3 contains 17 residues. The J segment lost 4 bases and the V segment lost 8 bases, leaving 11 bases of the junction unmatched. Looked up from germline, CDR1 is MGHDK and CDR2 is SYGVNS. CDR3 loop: CASHGTTSGRDYNEQFF. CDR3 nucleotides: TGTGCCAGCCACGGGACAACTAGCGGGAGGGATTACAATGAGCAGTTCTTC. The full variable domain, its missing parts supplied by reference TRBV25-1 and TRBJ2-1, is EADIYQTPRYLVIGTGKKITLECSQTMGHDKMYWYQQDPGMELHLIHYSYGVNSTEKGDLSSESTVSRIRTEHFPLTLESARPSHTSQYLCASHGTTSGRDYNEQFFGPGTRLTVL.

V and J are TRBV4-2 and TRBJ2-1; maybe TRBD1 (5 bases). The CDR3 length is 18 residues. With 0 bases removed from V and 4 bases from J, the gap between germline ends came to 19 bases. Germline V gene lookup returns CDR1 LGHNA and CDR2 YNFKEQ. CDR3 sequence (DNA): TGTGCCAGCAGCCAAGAGGGGCCCCATACTGTGGGGTACAATGAGCAGTTCTTC. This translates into CASSQEGPHTVGYNEQFF.

CDR3 region: CASSGGLAGDPNTGELFF. CDR3 nucleotide sequence: TGCGCCAGCAGCGGAGGACTAGCGGGAGACCCGAACACCGGGGAGCTGTTTTTT. The rearrangement joins TRBV5-1 to TRBJ2-2; 13 bases align to TRBD2. The CDR3 runs 18 residues. Unmatched junction bases numbered 6, after V lost 4 bases and J lost 0 bases. The germline gives CDR1 SGHRS, CDR2 YFSETQ.

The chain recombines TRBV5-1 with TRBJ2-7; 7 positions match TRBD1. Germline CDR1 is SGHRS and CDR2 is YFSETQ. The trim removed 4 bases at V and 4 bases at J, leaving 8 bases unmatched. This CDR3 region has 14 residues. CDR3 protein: CASSTRDSMYEQYF. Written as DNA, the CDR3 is TGCGCCAGCAGCACCCGGGACAGTATGTACGAGCAGTACTTC. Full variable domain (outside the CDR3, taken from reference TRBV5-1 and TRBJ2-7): KAGVTQTPRYLIKTRGQQVTLSCSPISGHRSVSWYQQTPGQGLQFLFEYFSETQRNKGNFPGRFSGRQFSNSRSEMNVSTLELGDSALYLCASSTRDSMYEQYFGPGTRLTVT.

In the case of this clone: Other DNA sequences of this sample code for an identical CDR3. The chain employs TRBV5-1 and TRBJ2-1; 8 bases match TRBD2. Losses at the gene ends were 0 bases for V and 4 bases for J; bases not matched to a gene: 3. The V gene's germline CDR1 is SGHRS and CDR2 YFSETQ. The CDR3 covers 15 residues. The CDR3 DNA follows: TGCGCCAGCAGCTTGGAGTCTAGCGGGTACAATGAGCAGTTCTTC. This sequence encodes CASSLESSGYNEQFF.

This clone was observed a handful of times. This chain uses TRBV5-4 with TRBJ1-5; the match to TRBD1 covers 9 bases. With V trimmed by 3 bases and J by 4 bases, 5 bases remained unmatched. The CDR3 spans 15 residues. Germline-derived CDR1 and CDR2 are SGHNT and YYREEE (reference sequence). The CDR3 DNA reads TGTGCCAGCAGCTACGGGACAGGGAGAAATCAGCCCCAGCATTTT. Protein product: CASSYGTGRNQPQHF.

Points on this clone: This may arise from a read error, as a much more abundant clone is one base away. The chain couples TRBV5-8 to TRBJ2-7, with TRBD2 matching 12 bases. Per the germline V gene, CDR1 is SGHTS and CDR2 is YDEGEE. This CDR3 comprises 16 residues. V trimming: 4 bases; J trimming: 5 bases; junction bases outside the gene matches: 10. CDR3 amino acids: CASSQDPTSGSNEQYF. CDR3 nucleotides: TGTGCCAGCAGCCAAGACCCGACTAGCGGGAGCAACGAGCAGTACTTC. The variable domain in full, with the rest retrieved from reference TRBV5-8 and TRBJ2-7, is EAGVTQSPTHLIKTRGQQATLRCSPISGHTSVYWYQQALGLGLQFLLWYDEGEERNRGNFPPRFSGRQFPNYSSELNVNALELEDSALYLCASSQDPTSGSNEQYFGPGTRLTVT.

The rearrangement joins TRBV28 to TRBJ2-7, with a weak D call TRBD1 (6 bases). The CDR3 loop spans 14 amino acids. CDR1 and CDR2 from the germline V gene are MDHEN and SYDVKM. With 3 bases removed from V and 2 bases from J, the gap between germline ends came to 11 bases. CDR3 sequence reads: CASSFLQGPYEQYF. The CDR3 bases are TGTGCCAGCAGTTTTCTACAGGGCCCCTACGAGCAGTACTTC.

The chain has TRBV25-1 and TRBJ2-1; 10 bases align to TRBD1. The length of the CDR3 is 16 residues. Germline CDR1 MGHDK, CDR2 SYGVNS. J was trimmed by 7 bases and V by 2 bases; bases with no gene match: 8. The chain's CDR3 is CASSERQGASKNEQFF. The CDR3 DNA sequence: TGTGCCAGCAGTGAACGACAGGGGGCTTCCAAGAATGAGCAGTTCTTC.

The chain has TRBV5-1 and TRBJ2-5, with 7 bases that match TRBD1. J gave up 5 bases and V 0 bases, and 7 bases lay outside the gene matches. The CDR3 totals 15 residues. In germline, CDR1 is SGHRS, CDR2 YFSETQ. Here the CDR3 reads CASSLAQTGYETQYF. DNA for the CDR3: TGCGCCAGCAGCTTGGCACAGACAGGGTACGAGACCCAGTACTTC.

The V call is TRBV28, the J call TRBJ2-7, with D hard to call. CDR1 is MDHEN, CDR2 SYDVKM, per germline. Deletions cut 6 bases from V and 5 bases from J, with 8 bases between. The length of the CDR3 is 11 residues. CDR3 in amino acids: CASSAVHEQYF. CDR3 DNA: TGTGCCAGCAGCGCAGTCCACGAGCAGTACTTC.

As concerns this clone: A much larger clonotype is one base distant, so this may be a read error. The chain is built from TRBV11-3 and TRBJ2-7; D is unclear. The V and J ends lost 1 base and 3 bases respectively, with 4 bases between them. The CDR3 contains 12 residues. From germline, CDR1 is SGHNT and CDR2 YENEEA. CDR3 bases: TGTGCCAGCAGCTTAGGGGTCTACGAGCAGTACTTC. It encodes CASSLGVYEQYF. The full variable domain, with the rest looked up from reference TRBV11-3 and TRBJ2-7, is EAGVVQSPRYKIIEKKQPVAFWCNPISGHNTLYWYLQNLGQGPELLIRYENEEAVDDSQLPKDRFSAERLKGVDSTLKIQPAELGDSAVYLCASSLGVYEQYFGPGTRLTVT.

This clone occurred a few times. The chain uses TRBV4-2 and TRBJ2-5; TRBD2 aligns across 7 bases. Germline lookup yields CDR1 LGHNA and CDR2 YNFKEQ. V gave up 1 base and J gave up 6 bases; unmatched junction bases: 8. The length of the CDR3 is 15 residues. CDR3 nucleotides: TGTGCCAGCAGCCAAGCCGACGGGGGAGGGCAGACCCAGTACTTC. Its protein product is CASSQADGGGQTQYF.

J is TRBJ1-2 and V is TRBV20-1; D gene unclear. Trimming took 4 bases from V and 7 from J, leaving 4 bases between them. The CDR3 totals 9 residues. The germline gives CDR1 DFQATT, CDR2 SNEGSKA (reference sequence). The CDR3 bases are TGCAGTGCTATCTCTGGCTACACCTTC. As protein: CSAISGYTF.

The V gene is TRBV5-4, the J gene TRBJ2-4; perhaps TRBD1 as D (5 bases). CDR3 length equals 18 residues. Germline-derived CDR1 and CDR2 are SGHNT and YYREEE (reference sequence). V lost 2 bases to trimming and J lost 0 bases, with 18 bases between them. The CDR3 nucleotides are TGTGCCAGCAGCTTCTTGCCCGCAGGGAACCTAGCCAAAAACATTCAGTACTTC. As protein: CASSFLPAGNLAKNIQYF.

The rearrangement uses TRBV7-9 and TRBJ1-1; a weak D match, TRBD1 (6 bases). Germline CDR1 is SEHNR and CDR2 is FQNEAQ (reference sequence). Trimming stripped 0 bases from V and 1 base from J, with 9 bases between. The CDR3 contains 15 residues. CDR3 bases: TGTGCCAGCAGCTTAGCCAGGACAGAGAACACTGAAGCTTTCTTT. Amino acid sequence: CASSLARTENTEAFF.